This TCR beta chain originates from a study of CXCR3-negative and CXCR3-positive naive CD8 T cells. The wider study: Libraries each contributed about 1.5 +/- 0.3 million TRB reads, for around 150 million in total.

There are 14 residues in the CDR3. CDR1 and CDR2 (germline): SQVTM, ANQGSEA. UMI labels and 5' RACE were used to prepare the TRB cDNA libraries. From its re-call of the 5' RACE reads, TCRdb lists each CDR3 protein once, without DNA. Here the sample table reports 6,500 to 10,000 distinct CDR3 sequences. The sample comprised naive CXCR3- CD8+ T cells from blood. Subset: CD45RO-CCR7+CD27+CD95- naive CD8+ T cells lacking CXCR3 (TNR3-). The origin of this receptor is a human donor in good health. Some clones in this sample may be carry-over from other donors' samples. This chain links TRBV29-1 with TRBJ2-3. The chain's CDR3 is CSPDHLGSTDTQYF.